The next 28 T cell receptor beta chains were all read from a single sample in a study of blood T cell repertoires in COVID-19. TCRdb's table, derived via immunoSEQ multiplex PCR, lists solely in-frame clones and lacks some. The table records some 180,000 clones, 75% to 90% of them present only once. The sequenced sample was PBMCs or T cells enriched from blood (not recorded which). Source of these receptors: a man aged 35 to 55 who had recovered from COVID-19.

Note on this clone: The same CDR3 also results from other DNA sequences found in this sample. The CDR3 region has the DNA TGTGCCAGCAGCGTAGTCGGCACCGGGGAGCTGTTTTTT. Translated: CASSVVGTGELFF. The rearrangement joins TRBV9 to TRBJ2-2; D is unclear. Looked up from germline, CDR1 is SGDLS and CDR2 is YYNGEE. The ends were cut back, 0 bases at V and 4 bases at J, with 4 bases in the middle. CDR3 length: 13 residues.

J is TRBJ1-1 and V is TRBV30; D perhaps matches TRBD1 (6 bases). Deletions cut 4 bases from V and 3 bases from J, with 18 bases between. Germline V gene sequence: CDR1 GTSNPN, CDR2 SVGIG (reference sequence). The CDR3 extends over 15 amino acids. The CDR3 DNA reads TGTGCCTGGATGACGGGGGGGGCGGCTGACACTGAAGCTTTCTTT. It yields the protein CAWMTGGAADTEAFF.

The CDR3: CASSYGQVNTGELFF. CDR3 coding DNA: TGTGCCAGCAGTTACGGACAGGTCAACACCGGGGAGCTGTTTTTT. The chain couples TRBV6-5 to TRBJ2-2; 7 bases map to TRBD1. Germline lookup yields CDR1 MNHEY and CDR2 SVGAGI. This CDR3 spans 15 amino acids. After removal of 2 bases from V and 2 bases from J, the junction contained 2 bases not matched to a gene.

The rearrangement joins TRBV6-5 to TRBJ2-5; D gene uncertain. The CDR3 extends over 15 amino acids. CDR1 is MNHEY, CDR2 SVGAGI, per germline. Trimming left V 5 bases short and J 3 bases short, with 16 bases between. The CDR3 coding sequence is TGTGCCAGCAGTACGTTCCCTGGTAGAGAAGAGACCCAGTACTTC. Protein: CASSTFPGREETQYF.

The chain recombines TRBV7-8 with TRBJ1-2; no clear D gene. CDR1 and CDR2 from the germline V gene are SGHVS and FQNEAQ. V was pared by 2 bases and J by 4 bases, with 17 bases between. The CDR3 consists of 16 residues. The chain's CDR3 is CASSLSTARRSYGYTF. The CDR3 bases are TGTGCCAGCAGCTTATCGACTGCCAGAAGAAGCTATGGCTACACCTTC.

The CDR3, as DNA: TGTGCCAGCAGTACTCCGGGACAGGGGACAAACAATGAGCAGTTCTTC. Amino acids: CASSTPGQGTNNEQFF. The chain uses TRBV28 and TRBJ2-1; 10 bases fit TRBD1. This CDR3 has 16 amino acids. With V trimmed by 5 bases and J by 5 bases, 9 bases remained unmatched. Looked up from germline, CDR1 is MDHEN and CDR2 is SYDVKM.

The rearrangement uses TRBV9 and TRBJ2-3, with 11 bases identical to TRBD2. After removal of 4 bases from V and 3 bases from J, the junction contained 10 bases not matched to a gene. Germline V gene lookup returns CDR1 SGDLS and CDR2 YYNGEE. The CDR3 is made up of 17 amino acids. The CDR3 loop reads CASSPRTGTSGTDTQYF. CDR3 in DNA: TGTGCCAGCAGCCCCCGAACGGGGACTAGCGGAACAGATACGCAGTATTTT.

In this sample, this clone turned up many times. The chain couples TRBV6-4 to TRBJ2-1, with 9 bases identical to TRBD2. J gave up 7 bases and V 3 bases, and 4 bases lay outside the gene matches. Per the germline V gene, CDR1 is MRHNA and CDR2 is SNTAGT. The CDR3 consists of 14 residues. CDR3 region: CASSERGGSNEQFF. The CDR3 coding sequence is TGTGCCAGCAGTGAGCGGGGGGGCTCAAATGAGCAGTTCTTC.

The gene calls are TRBV19 and TRBJ1-1; no clear D gene. With 2 bases removed from V and 2 bases from J, the gap between germline ends came to 9 bases. This CDR3 is built from 14 residues. Per germline, CDR1 LNHDA and CDR2 SQIVND (reference sequence). CDR3: CASSILAENTEAFF. DNA of the CDR3: TGTGCCAGTAGTATACTAGCAGAAAACACTGAAGCTTTCTTT. The full variable domain, rest sourced from reference TRBV19 and TRBJ1-1, is DGGITQSPKYLFRKEGQNVTLSCEQNLNHDAMYWYRQDPGQGLRLIYYSQIVNDFQKGDIAEGYSVSREKKESFPLTVTSAQKNPTAFYLCASSILAENTEAFFGQGTRLTVV.

This clone was seen once. The genes are TRBV9 and TRBJ1-5, with D perhaps TRBD1 (6 bases). Germline loops: CDR1 SGDLS, CDR2 YYNGEE. V gave up 0 bases and J gave up 0 bases, with 7 bases separating them. The CDR3 covers 15 residues. The CDR3 nucleotides read TGTGCCAGCAGCGTAGGACAGGATAGCAATCAGCCCCAGCATTTT. Translating gives CASSVGQDSNQPQHF. Variable domain in full (rest from reference TRBV9 and TRBJ1-5): DSGVTQTPKHLITATGQRVTLRCSPRSGDLSVYWYQQSLDQGLQFLIQYYNGEERAKGNILERFSAQQFPDLHSELNLSSLELGDSALYFCASSVGQDSNQPQHFGDGTRLSIL.

The rearrangement uses TRBV7-8 and TRBJ1-6; 7 positions match TRBD1. Trimming at V came to 7 bases and at J to 7 bases, leaving 7 bases not matched to a gene. Per germline, CDR1 SGHVS and CDR2 FQNEAQ. The CDR3 totals 14 residues. The CDR3 nucleotides read TGTGCCAGCACCCTGATCAGGGGGAATTCACCCCTCCACTTT. The encoded protein is CASTLIRGNSPLHF.

This clone was detected only once. J is TRBJ1-1 and V is TRBV13; D not certain. Trimming took off 5 bases at V and 12 bases at J, with 16 bases between the two ends. Germline V CDR1 and CDR2: PRHDT, FYEKMQ (reference sequence). This CDR3 contains 12 residues. CDR3 nucleotide sequence: TGTGCCAGCAGCACCCTTATGCGGGAAACTTTCTTT. Amino acids: CASSTLMRETFF.

V gene TRBV7-6 combines with J gene TRBJ2-1; D possibly corresponds to TRBD1 (6 bases). CDR1 SGHVS and CDR2 FNYEAQ come from the germline V gene. The V and J ends lost 6 bases and 6 bases respectively, with 9 bases between them. The CDR3 is 12 amino acids. The CDR3 sequence: CASSQTGNEQFF. In nucleotides, the CDR3 is TGTGCCAGCAGTCAGACAGGCAATGAGCAGTTCTTC. The full variable domain, with the rest looked up from reference TRBV7-6 and TRBJ2-1, is GAGVSQSPRYKVTKRGQDVALRCDPISGHVSLYWYRQALGQGPEFLTYFNYEAQQDKSGLPNDRFSAERPEGSISTLTIQRTEQRDSAMYRCASSQTGNEQFFGPGTRLTVL.

The chain joins TRBV10-1 to TRBJ1-3; D possibly corresponds to TRBD1 (5 bases). V was shortened by 4 bases and J by 7 bases, with 20 bases between the two germline ends. Germline values: CDR1 WNHNN, CDR2 SYGVQD (reference sequence). CDR3 length: 16 amino acids. CDR3 region: CASSGFLYRSGNTIYF. The CDR3 DNA sequence: TGCGCCAGCAGTGGGTTTCTCTACAGGTCCGGCAACACCATATATTTT.

The gene calls are TRBV5-5 and TRBJ1-1; 11 nucleotides agree with TRBD1. The CDR3 is 17 residues long. CDR1 is SGHKS, CDR2 YYEKEE, per germline (reference sequence). V lost 2 bases to trimming and J lost 5 bases; unmatched junction nucleotides: 11. As DNA, the CDR3 is TGTGCCAGCAGCTTACAACCGGGACAGGGGGTTAGTACTGAAGCTTTCTTT. Translation gives CASSLQPGQGVSTEAFF. Together with reference TRBV5-5 and TRBJ1-1, the CDR3 gives the full variable domain: DAGVTQSPTHLIKTRGQQVTLRCSPISGHKSVSWYQQVLGQGPQFIFQYYEKEERGRGNFPDRFSARQFPNYSSELNVNALLLGDSALYLCASSLQPGQGVSTEAFFGQGTRLTVV.

This chain links TRBV19 with TRBJ2-5, with TRBD2 as a possible D gene (6 bases). The CDR3 length is 16 residues. V was shortened by 7 bases and J by 3 bases, with 21 bases between the two germline ends. Germline loops: CDR1 LNHDA, CDR2 SQIVND (reference sequence). CDR3 bases: TGTGCCAGTACCCCGGGACTCCGCGGGCTGGAAGAGACCCAGTACTTC. Translated: CASTPGLRGLEETQYF.

This chain uses TRBV7-2 with TRBJ1-2, with TRBD1 identical over 11 bases. CDR3 length: 14 amino acids. Germline V lookup: CDR1 SGHTA, CDR2 FQGNSA. V shed 7 bases and J 3 bases; nucleotides not matched to a gene: 4. Written as DNA, the CDR3 is TGTGCCAGCACGCGGGACAGGGGGGACTATGGCTACACCTTC. Protein product: CASTRDRGDYGYTF.

The J gene is TRBJ2-7, the V gene TRBV4-1, with D perhaps matching TRBD1 (6 bases). The ends were cut back, 1 base at V and 4 bases at J, with 8 bases in the middle. The CDR3 covers 13 residues. The germline CDR1 and CDR2 sequences are MGHRA and YSYEKL. The CDR3 sequence is CASSQVQGYEQYF. DNA for the CDR3: TGCGCCAGCAGCCAAGTCCAGGGGTACGAGCAGTACTTC.

The chain recombines TRBV5-1 with TRBJ2-3; tentatively, D is TRBD2 (6 bases). V dropped 2 bases and J dropped 3 bases, with 13 bases sitting between them. This CDR3 has 15 residues. Germline CDR1 and CDR2: SGHRS and YFSETQ. Here the CDR3 reads CASSLGEERTDTQYF. In DNA, the CDR3 is TGCGCCAGCAGCTTAGGGGAGGAGAGGACAGATACGCAGTATTTT.

This rearrangement joins TRBV19 to TRBJ2-2; maybe TRBD1 (6 bases). The CDR3 sequence is 16 residues long. Germline V gene sequence: CDR1 LNHDA, CDR2 SQIVND (reference sequence). V lost 6 bases to trimming and J lost 7 bases, with 21 bases between them. The CDR3 coding sequence is TGTGCCAGTAGCTCCCGGGACATCTTCACGATCGGGGAGCTGTTTTTT. Protein product: CASSSRDIFTIGELFF.

The chain couples TRBV5-5 to TRBJ1-1, with D possibly TRBD1 on 5 matching bases. Trimming stripped 2 bases from V and 1 base from J, with 12 bases between. CDR1 is SGHKS, CDR2 YYEKEE, per germline (reference sequence). The CDR3 loop spans 15 amino acids. CDR3 loop: CASSLQLTENTEAFF. For the CDR3, the DNA is TGTGCCAGCAGCTTACAACTGACAGAGAACACTGAAGCTTTCTTT.

V gene TRBV19 combines with J gene TRBJ1-4; tentatively, D is TRBD1 (5 bases). V lost 3 bases and J lost 5, with 13 bases in between. The CDR3 has 15 amino acids. CDR1 LNHDA and CDR2 SQIVND come from the germline V gene (reference sequence). The CDR3 region is CASSIGTGGNEKLFF. CDR3 DNA sequence: TGTGCCAGTAGTATCGGTACAGGAGGGAATGAAAAACTGTTTTTT.

The chain has TRBV18 and TRBJ2-6, with 10 bases identical to TRBD1. The CDR3 extends over 18 amino acids. V lost 5 bases to trimming and J lost 1 base; unmatched junction nucleotides: 8. The germline V gene encodes CDR1 KGHSH and CDR2 LQKENI. DNA of the CDR3: TGTGCCAGCTCATCCCTACCGGGACAGGGGTCTGGGGCCAACGTCCTGACTTTC. Its translation is CASSSLPGQGSGANVLTF.

This rearrangement joins TRBV11-2 to TRBJ1-1; 9 positions agree with TRBD1. J lost 5 bases, V lost 2 bases, and 9 bases had no gene match. The CDR3 length is 16 residues. Per the germline V gene, CDR1 is SGHAT and CDR2 is FQNNGV. The CDR3: CASSLWVTGGETEAFF. The CDR3 DNA reads as TGTGCCAGCAGCTTATGGGTCACAGGGGGCGAAACTGAAGCTTTCTTT.

The chain combines TRBV27 with TRBJ1-2, with a weak D call TRBD1 (6 bases). The germline V gene encodes CDR1 MNHEY and CDR2 SMNVEV (reference sequence). The CDR3 extends over 13 amino acids. Trimming cost V 2 bases and J 8 bases, with 12 bases left between them. The CDR3 is CASSLRGAFGYTF. The CDR3 nucleotides read TGTGCCAGCAGTTTACGGGGGGCGTTCGGCTACACCTTC.

The rearrangement uses TRBV24-1 and TRBJ1-5; perhaps TRBD1 as D (6 bases). V was clipped by 10 bases and J by 6 bases, with 21 bases between them. This CDR3 comprises 15 residues. Germline CDR1 KGHDR, CDR2 SFDVKD. This CDR3 is CATSASEGERQPQHF. The CDR3 coding sequence is TGTGCCACATCAGCGTCCGAGGGGGAACGTCAGCCCCAGCATTTT.

This clone was observed a few times. The chain is built from TRBV3-1 (or the pseudogene TRBV3-2) and TRBJ1-2, with no clear D. There are 13 residues in the CDR3. Germline V gene data show CDR1 as LGHDT and CDR2 as YNNKEL (reference sequence). V lost 7 bases to trimming and J lost 1 base, with 10 bases between them. The CDR3 is CASTATFNYGYTF. The CDR3, as DNA: TGTGCCAGCACCGCAACTTTTAACTATGGCTACACCTTC.

The CDR3, as DNA: TGCAGCTTGGGGGACAGGGAGGAGTATAGCAATCAGCCCCAGCATTTT. Amino acid sequence: CSLGDREEYSNQPQHF. The gene calls are TRBV29-1 and TRBJ1-5; TRBD1 aligns across 9 bases. The CDR3 contains 16 residues. Germline trimming cut 8 bases from V and 0 bases from J; bases unmatched to any gene: 11. Germline V CDR1 and CDR2: SQVTM, ANQGSEA. Full variable domain (remainder filled in from reference TRBV29-1 and TRBJ1-5): SAVISQKPSRDICQRGTSLTIQCQVDSQVTMMFWYRQQPGQSLTLIATANQGSEATYESGFVIDKFPISRPNLTFSTLTVSNMSPEDSSIYLCSLGDREEYSNQPQHFGDGTRLSIL.